The 23 T cell receptor beta chains given below trace back to one sample, sequenced in a study of graft-versus-host responses after intestinal transplantation. The repertoire was sequenced with immunoSEQ multiplex PCR; TCRdb's copy has only in-frame clones and lacks some. The sample carries under 80,000 clones, about nine tenths recorded once. Sequenced material: PBMCs, taken 98 days after intestinal transplantation. These receptors all stem from a human patient who received an intestinal transplant, so some T cells may come from the graft donor.

V and J are TRBV9 and TRBJ1-2; D unresolved. Germline CDR1 is SGDLS and CDR2 is YYNGEE. The CDR3 runs to 14 residues. V lost 0 bases, J lost 8 bases, and 14 bases lay in between. The CDR3 DNA sequence: TGTGCCAGCAGCGTAGAGGCAGGCGGTAGGGGCTACACCTTC. Encoded protein: CASSVEAGGRGYTF.

The chain uses TRBV6-4 and TRBJ1-5; tentatively, D is TRBD1 (5 bases). Trimming left V 4 bases short and J 0 bases short, with 10 bases between. Germline loops: CDR1 MRHNA, CDR2 SNTAGT. The CDR3 totals 15 residues. The CDR3 is CASSVGRNSNQPQHF. DNA of the CDR3: TGTGCCAGCAGTGTGGGACGGAATAGCAATCAGCCCCAGCATTTT.

This chain connects TRBV10-3 to TRBJ2-7; D gene ambiguous. This CDR3 has 14 amino acids. Germline values: CDR1 ENHRY, CDR2 SYGVKD. V was clipped by 4 bases and J by 1 base, with 11 bases between them. The CDR3 coding sequence is TGTGCCATCAGTGCGGCGAGTGGGTCCTACGAGCAGTACTTC. Residues: CAISAASGSYEQYF.

This clone was observed a handful of times. This chain joins TRBV6-1 and TRBJ2-7, with 7 bases aligning to TRBD1. Looked up from germline, CDR1 is MNHNS and CDR2 is SASEGT. The CDR3 length is 15 residues. The J segment lost 5 bases and the V segment lost 2 bases, leaving 9 bases of the junction unmatched. CDR3 residues: CASSEYTDRADEQYF. The CDR3 DNA reads TGTGCCAGCAGTGAATACACTGACAGGGCGGACGAGCAGTACTTC.

V usage is TRBV11-3 and J usage is TRBJ1-2, with D unclear. V was shortened by 0 bases and J by 5 bases, with 4 bases between the two germline ends. The CDR3 runs 12 residues. Per germline, CDR1 SGHNT and CDR2 YENEEA. Here the CDR3 reads CASSLEHYGYTF. For the CDR3, the DNA is TGTGCCAGCAGCTTAGAACATTATGGCTACACCTTC.

This clone is a singleton in its sample. The V and J genes are TRBV7-2 and TRBJ2-1; D unresolved. Germline assignment: CDR1 SGHTA and CDR2 FQGNSA. The V and J ends lost 5 bases and 8 bases respectively, with 13 bases between them. The CDR3 loop spans 13 amino acids. This CDR3 reads CASSPSTRHEQFF. The DNA for the CDR3 is TGTGCCAGCAGCCCTTCGACTCGCCATGAGCAGTTCTTC.

The rearrangement links TRBV5-1 to TRBJ1-2; D unclear. The germline CDR1 and CDR2 sequences are SGHRS and YFSETQ. The germline V and J ends were trimmed by 2 bases and 6 bases, with 5 bases remaining between them. This CDR3 has 11 residues. CDR3 nucleotide sequence: TGCGCCAGCAGCTTCGACGATGGCTACACCTTC. Its translation: CASSFDDGYTF.

The chain uses TRBV7-9 and TRBJ2-7, with D possibly TRBD1 on 5 matching bases. Trimming cost V 5 bases and J 0 bases, with 17 bases left between them. The germline CDR1 and CDR2 sequences are SEHNR and FQNEAQ (reference sequence). This CDR3 is 16 amino acids long. For the CDR3, the DNA is TGTGCCAGCAGCCCCCCCCCGCCGACAGTCTCCTACGAGCAGTACTTC. Its translation: CASSPPPPTVSYEQYF.

The genes are TRBV18 and TRBJ1-1, with TRBD1 matching 10 bases. CDR3 length equals 14 residues. Germline loops: CDR1 KGHSH, CDR2 LQKENI. Losses at the gene ends were 6 bases for V and 5 bases for J; bases not matched to a gene: 6. The chain's CDR3 is CASSRQGARTEAFF. The CDR3, as DNA: TGTGCCAGCTCCCGACAGGGGGCGCGGACTGAAGCTTTCTTT.

The gene calls are TRBV4-1 and TRBJ2-1, with D perhaps assigned TRBD1 or TRBD2 (5 bases each). V lost 3 bases and J 2 bases, leaving 20 bases between the germline ends. This CDR3 comprises 18 residues. Germline V gives CDR1 MGHRA, CDR2 YSYEKL. DNA for the CDR3: TGCGCCAGCAGCCACCCTCCGACCGGGACGGTAACCTACAATGAGCAGTTCTTC. Residues: CASSHPPTGTVTYNEQFF.

The genes are TRBV9 and TRBJ1-4; a possible D gene is TRBD1 (6 bases). With 3 bases removed from V and 0 bases from J, the gap between germline ends came to 9 bases. The CDR3 length is 15 residues. CDR1 SGDLS and CDR2 YYNGEE come from the germline V gene. The chain's CDR3 is CASSAAGATNEKLFF. The CDR3, as DNA: TGTGCCAGCAGCGCCGCAGGGGCAACTAATGAAAAACTGTTTTTT.

The sample holds one count of this clone. The genes are TRBV29-1 and TRBJ1-4, with TRBD1 matching over 7 bases. Germline CDR1 SQVTM, CDR2 ANQGSEA. V was pared by 7 bases and J by 5 bases, with 4 bases of the junction left unmatched. CDR3 length: 12 amino acids. The DNA of the CDR3 is TGCAGCGCAACCAGGGGGAATGAAAAACTGTTTTTT. Translation gives CSATRGNEKLFF.

This chain links TRBV12-2 with TRBJ2-1; the table's D call TRBD2 went unverified against the DNA. TRBV12-2 is classified as a pseudogene. The CDR3 runs to 13 residues. CDR3: CASRLVPSDEQFF. The CDR3 nucleotides read TGTGCAAGTCGCTTAGTGCCTAGCGATGAGCAGTTCTTC.

This chain connects TRBV28 to TRBJ2-7, with no clear D. Germline assignment: CDR1 MDHEN and CDR2 SYDVKM. Trimming left V 3 bases short and J 0 bases short, with 9 bases between. This CDR3 has 14 residues. CDR3 protein: CASSFDLSSYEQYF. In DNA, the CDR3 is TGTGCCAGCAGTTTCGACTTGTCCTCCTACGAGCAGTACTTC. The full variable domain, with the rest looked up from reference TRBV28 and TRBJ2-7, is DVKVTQSSRYLVKRTGEKVFLECVQDMDHENMFWYRQDPGLGLRLIYFSYDVKMKEKGDIPEGYSVSREKKERFSLILESASTNQTSMYLCASSFDLSSYEQYFGPGTRLTVT.

In nucleotides, the CDR3 is TGCAGTCGGCAGCCCCATGAAAAACTGTTTTTT. Encoded protein: CSRQPHEKLFF. V gene TRBV20-1 combines with J gene TRBJ1-4; D is undetermined. The CDR3 consists of 11 residues. Trimming stripped 8 bases from V and 6 bases from J, with 10 bases between. CDR1 is DFQATT and CDR2 is SNEGSKA in the germline V gene (reference sequence).

The chain recombines TRBV7-2 with TRBJ2-4; D tentatively reads TRBD1 or TRBD2 (5 bases each). The CDR3 runs to 14 residues. Deletions cut 1 base from V and 4 bases from J, with 8 bases between. CDR1 is SGHTA, CDR2 FQGNSA, per germline. The DNA of the CDR3 is TGTGCCAGCAGCTTAGTCGGGACGAAAAACATTCAGTACTTC. This translates into CASSLVGTKNIQYF.

V usage is TRBV23-1 and J usage is TRBJ2-1, with 7 bases identical to TRBD1. TRBV23-1 qualifies as an ORF whose function is uncertain. The J segment lost 5 bases and the V segment lost 6 bases, leaving 7 bases of the junction unmatched. This CDR3 has 14 amino acids. Here the CDR3 reads CASSRLGQDNEQFF. The CDR3 DNA follows: TGCGCCAGCAGCCGACTTGGACAGGACAATGAGCAGTTCTTC.

CDR3 sequence: CASSRQGNEKLFF. The CDR3 DNA reads as TGTGCCAGCAGCCGACAGGGTAATGAAAAACTGTTTTTT. The J gene is TRBJ1-4, the V gene TRBV11-2; 7 bases agree with TRBD1. V shed 5 bases, J shed 4 bases, and the junction held 1 base outside the gene matches. The CDR3 has 13 residues. CDR1 is SGHAT, CDR2 FQNNGV, per germline.

This clone was detected once. This chain uses TRBV11-3 with TRBJ2-5, with 12 positions matching TRBD1. The germline CDR1 and CDR2 sequences are SGHNT and YENEEA. This CDR3 has 15 residues. V trimming: 6 bases; J trimming: 9 bases; junction bases outside the gene matches: 11. CDR3 in DNA: TGTGCCAGCAGTTTGGGGACAGGGGGCATGCAGTCCCAGTACTTC. This translates into CASSLGTGGMQSQYF.

The chain links TRBV9 to TRBJ2-3; D might be TRBD2 (5 bases). The CDR3 contains 13 residues. V was clipped by 4 bases and J by 2 bases, with 8 bases between them. CDR1 and CDR2 (germline): SGDLS, YYNGEE. The CDR3 bases are TGTGCCAGCAGCTCGGGGTTCACAGATACGCAGTATTTT. This translates into CASSSGFTDTQYF.

This chain joins TRBV30 and TRBJ2-3; 11 bases align to TRBD2. The CDR3 runs to 14 residues. Per germline, CDR1 GTSNPN and CDR2 SVGIG (reference sequence). The J segment lost 8 bases and the V segment lost 0 bases, leaving 4 bases of the junction unmatched. The CDR3 is CAWSVPGLAATQYF. CDR3 nucleotides: TGTGCCTGGAGTGTACCGGGACTAGCGGCTACGCAGTATTTT.

This chain connects TRBV4-1 to TRBJ2-1, with 8 bases identical to TRBD2. The CDR3 has 17 residues. Germline loops: CDR1 MGHRA, CDR2 YSYEKL. Trimming cost V 0 bases and J 2 bases; bases outside gene matches: 6. In DNA, the CDR3 is TGCGCCAGCAGCCAAGACCTCCTACTAGCGGCCTACAATGAGCAGTTCTTC. Its protein is CASSQDLLLAAYNEQFF.

The chain uses TRBV21-1 and TRBJ2-7; the D segment call TRBD1 is taken from the table without a DNA check. TRBV21-1 is noted as a pseudogene. CDR3 length equals 14 residues. The CDR3, as DNA: TGTGCCAGCAGCAAATGGAGACAGGCCTACGAGCAGTACTTC. It specifies CASSKWRQAYEQYF.